This section outlines one T cell receptor (beta chain) sequence together with its context. Its antigen remains unidentified. The identical CDR3 is also encoded by other nucleotide sequences in the sample. V lost 0 bases, J lost 1 base, and 7 bases lay in between. The CDR3 has 14 residues. Germline V gene sequence: CDR1 SGDLS, CDR2 YYNGEE. The data were obtained in a study of cytomegalovirus exposure and HLA in healthy donors. Broader study findings: Cytomegalovirus status was reportedly diagnosed by the classifier with high sensitivity and specificity. In vitro confirmation showed three CMV-associated chains to be CMV antigen specific.

The PCR contained 60 Vbeta and 13 Jbeta primers. Study processing details: About 10 million shared chains were among some 75 million unique TCR beta chains counted in a later analysis. Only in-frame clones appear in the TCRdb table, and some are missing; sequencing was by immunoSEQ multiplex PCR. V, J and clone size are taken as reported in that table, and D and trimming were inferred from the DNA itself. In the table there are 200,000 to 250,000 clones, approximately 80% of which are singletons. This receptor was identified in a man aged 25 to 40 in good health and CMV-seronegative. The material sequenced was PBMCs. The J gene is TRBJ1-1, the V gene TRBV9; D is ambiguous. CDR3 protein: CASSVGGSNTEAFF. CDR3 bases: TGTGCCAGCAGCGTAGGAGGGTCGAACACTGAAGCTTTCTTT.